Detailed here is one T cell receptor (beta chain). The ends were cut back, 3 bases at V and 4 bases at J, with 13 bases in the middle. Germline CDR1 and CDR2: KGHSY and FQNENV. The CDR3 is 15 amino acids. The data stem from a study of blood T cell repertoires in COVID-19. On the study more broadly: The study drew acute and convalescent COVID-19 samples from the United States, Italy and Spain.

How the authors handled the data: Reference gene primer amplification gave estimated nucleated cell counts. Method: immunoSEQ multiplex PCR; TCRdb's copy keeps in-frame clones and lacks some. The V and J calls and clone size were taken over from that table, and D and trimming were inferred from the DNA. Of tens of thousands of clones in the sample, 80% to 90% are singletons; the top ten hold about 1.2%. The chain combines TRBV16 with TRBJ1-5, with a weak D call TRBD1 (6 bases). The sequenced sample consisted of peripheral blood. The sequence derives from a man aged 55 to 70 with acute or convalescent COVID-19. The CDR3 spells CASSQAGRGNQPQHF. The CDR3 DNA is TGTGCCAGCAGCCAGGCAGGGAGGGGGAATCAGCCCCAGCATTTT.